This T cell receptor (beta chain) originates from a study of early stage breast cancer tumors. Study in general: Of some 17 invasive breast tumors, more than ten were hormone receptor-positive, HER2-negative.

J gave up 10 bases and V 0 bases, and 10 bases lay outside the gene matches. The length of the CDR3 is 15 residues. The germline CDR1 and CDR2 sequences are SGHNT and YYREEE (reference sequence). The assay was immunoSEQ multiplex PCR, and TCRdb's table has in-frame clones only and misses some. The repertoire consists of almost 55,000 clones, with around nine tenths occurring once and the leading ten covering about 5%. This TCR derives from a person aged 70 to 85 with breast cancer. This chain joins TRBV5-4 and TRBJ2-1, with TRBD1 matching over 7 bases. Sequencing used blood. CDR3: CASSLAGDSLWEQFF. CDR3 coding DNA: TGTGCCAGCAGCTTGGCCGGGGACAGTCTTTGGGAGCAGTTCTTC.